Presented here are 17 T cell receptor beta chains from one specimen sequenced in a study of identical twins. Each CDR3 protein is one row after TCRdb ran MiXCR on the 5' RACE reads. The sample has over 600,000 distinct CDR3 sequences; 21% are singletons. The same sample was also used in a study of T cells expressing NK-cell markers.

The sample comprised PBMCs. The receptors here all came from a woman younger than 35 in good health.

The chain carries TRBV6-5 and TRBJ1-6, with D perhaps matching TRBD1 (5 bases). The length of the CDR3 is 15 residues. The V gene's germline CDR1 is MNHEY and CDR2 SVGAGI. The V end lost 7 bases, the J end lost 7 bases, and 17 bases lay between the germline ends. CDR3 in DNA: TGTGCCAGCAATTTGGGGCCGGCATCCAATTCACCCCTCCACTTT. As protein: CASNLGPASNSPLHF.

This clonotype was seen many times. The chain employs TRBV5-5 and TRBJ1-2; D is undetermined. Germline V gene sequence: CDR1 SGHKS, CDR2 YYEKEE (reference sequence). The CDR3 sequence is 13 residues long. Trimming pared 4 bases from V and 2 bases from J, leaving 9 bases between. As DNA, the CDR3 is TGTGCCAGCAGCATCGGGGTCAACTATGGCTACACCTTC. Translating gives CASSIGVNYGYTF.

V is TRBV5-5 and J is TRBJ1-2, with a tentative D call TRBD1 (6 bases). V was pared by 4 bases and J by 5 bases, with 18 bases between. The germline V gene has CDR1 SGHKS and CDR2 YYEKEE (reference sequence). The CDR3 covers 15 residues. The CDR3 sequence is CASSSDPQGGYGYTF. CDR3 in DNA: TGTGCCAGCAGCAGCGATCCACAGGGCGGATATGGCTACACCTTC. Supplemented by reference TRBV5-5 and TRBJ1-2, the full variable domain reads DAGVTQSPTHLIKTRGQQVTLRCSPISGHKSVSWYQQVLGQGPQFIFQYYEKEERGRGNFPDRFSARQFPNYSSELNVNALLLGDSALYLCASSSDPQGGYGYTFGSGTRLTVV.

This clonotype was counted ten times or more. The chain joins TRBV12-3 or TRBV12-4 to TRBJ2-3; TRBD2 is a possible D gene (5 bases). V lost 2 bases, J lost 2 bases, and 11 bases lay in between. CDR3 length: 15 amino acids. The CDR3 sequence is CASSLRGAPTDTQYF. CDR3 DNA sequence: TGTGCCAGCAGTTTACGGGGTGCTCCCACAGATACGCAGTATTTT.

This sequence joins TRBV12-3 or TRBV12-4 and TRBJ2-7; D call uncertain. This CDR3 has 13 amino acids. V gave up 7 bases and J gave up 1 base, with 11 bases separating them. CDR3 residues: CASTLGISYEQYF. Written as DNA, the CDR3 is TGTGCCAGCACCTTGGGAATTTCCTACGAGCAGTACTTC.

Only a few counts were recorded for this clonotype. The rearrangement uses TRBV20-1 and TRBJ2-1, with D maybe TRBD2 (5 bases). This CDR3 has 11 amino acids. Germline values: CDR1 DFQATT, CDR2 SNEGSKA (reference sequence). V lost 5 bases and J 7 bases, leaving 9 bases between the germline ends. The CDR3 spells CSAPDWNEQFF. The CDR3 nucleotides are TGCAGTGCTCCGGACTGGAATGAGCAGTTCTTC.

This clonotype was counted ten times or more. V gene TRBV7-2 combines with J gene TRBJ2-3; D is undetermined. The CDR3 runs 12 residues. Germline CDR1 SGHTA, CDR2 FQGNSA. Trimming took 6 bases from V and 1 from J, leaving 5 bases between them. DNA of the CDR3: TGTGCCAGCAGTCGGGGCACAGATACGCAGTATTTT. Protein: CASSRGTDTQYF.

The chain is built from TRBV12-3 or TRBV12-4 and TRBJ2-5, with 10 nucleotides matching TRBD2. The trim removed 9 bases at V and 2 bases at J, leaving 3 bases unmatched. The CDR3 has 13 amino acids. The CDR3 sequence: CASLAGVQETQYF. The CDR3 nucleotides read TGTGCCAGTCTAGCGGGGGTACAAGAGACCCAGTACTTC.

The chain uses TRBV29-1 and TRBJ1-1; 8 bases are shared with TRBD1. The germline V gene encodes CDR1 SQVTM and CDR2 ANQGSEA. The V gene end was trimmed by 7 bases and the J gene end by 7 bases; junction bases not matched to a gene: 8. The CDR3 totals 12 residues. The CDR3 coding sequence is TGCAGCGGGGGGACAGGACCACTTGAAGCTTTCTTT. Amino acid sequence: CSGGTGPLEAFF.

This clonotype has only a few counts. The chain uses TRBV29-1 and TRBJ2-3, with D perhaps matching TRBD1 or TRBD2 (5 bases each). Between the trimmed V and J ends, which lost 6 bases and 0 bases, there was a span of 16 bases. The length of the CDR3 is 15 residues. From germline, CDR1 is SQVTM and CDR2 ANQGSEA. The CDR3 region has the DNA TGCAGCGTGGCCAACACAGGAGGCAGCACAGATACGCAGTATTTT. Translating it yields CSVANTGGSTDTQYF.

The count of this clonotype is one. The genes are TRBV15 and TRBJ2-4; TRBD2 is a possible D gene (5 bases). The CDR3 has 15 amino acids. V was shortened by 0 bases and J by 5 bases, with 11 bases between the two germline ends. The germline gives CDR1 LNHNV, CDR2 YYDKDF (reference sequence). CDR3 protein: CATSRDRGIQNIQYF. CDR3 in DNA: TGTGCCACCAGCAGAGATCGGGGTATCCAAAACATTCAGTACTTC. The entire variable domain, with the rest obtained from reference TRBV15 and TRBJ2-4, is as follows: DAMVIQNPRYQVTQFGKPVTLSCSQTLNHNVMYWYQQKSSQAPKLLFHYYDKDFNNEADTPDNFQSRRPNTSFCFLDIRSPGLGDTAMYLCATSRDRGIQNIQYFGAGTRLSVL.

This clonotype was seen at least ten times. V is TRBV5-1 and J is TRBJ2-3; the match to TRBD2 covers 7 bases. The CDR3 sequence is 16 residues long. V lost 1 base and J lost 0; bases outside the gene matches: 5. CDR1 and CDR2 (germline): SGHRS, YFSETQ. The DNA for the CDR3 is TGCGCCAGCAGCTTGCCCCAACTAGCGAGCACAGATACGCAGTATTTT. As protein: CASSLPQLASTDTQYF.

A few counts support this clonotype. V and J are TRBV9 and TRBJ2-1; weak D call: TRBD1 (6 bases). Between the trimmed V and J ends, which lost 1 base and 4 bases, there was a span of 12 bases. This CDR3 contains 15 residues. Germline assignment: CDR1 SGDLS and CDR2 YYNGEE. The DNA for the CDR3 is TGTGCCAGCAGCGTATCCACCGGGACATACAATGAGCAGTTCTTC. Its translation is CASSVSTGTYNEQFF.

This clonotype showed up just a few times. V gene TRBV2 combines with J gene TRBJ1-2; TRBD1 matches 9 bases. With V trimmed by 10 bases and J by 7 bases, 13 bases remained unmatched. The V gene's germline CDR1 is SNHLY and CDR2 FYNNEI. The CDR3 runs 14 residues. CDR3 residues: CAIPKGQGRGGYTF. The DNA of the CDR3 is TGTGCCATTCCGAAGGGACAGGGAAGGGGTGGCTACACCTTC.

V is TRBV29-1 and J is TRBJ1-2, with 9 bases identical to TRBD1. The CDR3 runs 15 residues. Germline CDR1 and CDR2: SQVTM and ANQGSEA. V lost 0 bases and J lost 4; bases outside the gene matches: 6. The CDR3 region is CSVEDDTGGVYGYTF. CDR3 DNA sequence: TGCAGCGTTGAAGATGATACAGGGGGCGTCTATGGCTACACCTTC.

This chain links TRBV7-9 with TRBJ2-7; TRBD1 might be the D (6 bases). Trimming removed 9 bases from V and 0 bases from J, with 21 bases in between. Looked up from germline, CDR1 is SEHNR and CDR2 is FQNEAQ (reference sequence). This CDR3 is 16 amino acids long. CDR3: CASYREGDRSSYEQYF. For the CDR3, the DNA is TGTGCCAGTTACAGGGAAGGAGACAGAAGCTCCTACGAGCAGTACTTC.

This rearrangement joins TRBV11-1 to TRBJ2-1; TRBD1 matches at 8 bases. The CDR3 contains 19 residues. Looked up from germline, CDR1 is SGHAT and CDR2 is FQDESV (reference sequence). J lost 6 bases, V lost 3 bases, and 19 bases had no gene match. The CDR3 loop is CASSFKRTGIVELRNEQFF. CDR3 DNA sequence: TGTGCCAGCAGCTTTAAAAGGACAGGGATCGTCGAGCTTCGCAATGAGCAGTTCTTC.